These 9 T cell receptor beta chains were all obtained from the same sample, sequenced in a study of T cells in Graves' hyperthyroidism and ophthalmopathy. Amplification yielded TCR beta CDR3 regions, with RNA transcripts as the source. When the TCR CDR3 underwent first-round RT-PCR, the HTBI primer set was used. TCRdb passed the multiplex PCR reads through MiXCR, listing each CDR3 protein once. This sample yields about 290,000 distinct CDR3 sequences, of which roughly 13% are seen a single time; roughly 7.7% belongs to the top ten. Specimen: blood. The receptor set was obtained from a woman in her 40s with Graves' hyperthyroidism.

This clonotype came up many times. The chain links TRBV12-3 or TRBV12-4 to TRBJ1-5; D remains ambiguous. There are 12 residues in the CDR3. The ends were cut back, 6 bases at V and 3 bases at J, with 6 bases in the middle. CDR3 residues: CASRINNQPQHF. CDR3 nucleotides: TGTGCCAGCAGGATAAACAATCAGCCCCAGCATTTT.

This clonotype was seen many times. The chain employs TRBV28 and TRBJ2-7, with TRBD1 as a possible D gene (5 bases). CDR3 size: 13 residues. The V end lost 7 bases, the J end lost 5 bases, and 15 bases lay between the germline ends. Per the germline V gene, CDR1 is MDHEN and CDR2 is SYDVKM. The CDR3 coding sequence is TGTGCCAGCATTTCTTTACAGGCGAACGAGCAGTACTTC. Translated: CASISLQANEQYF.

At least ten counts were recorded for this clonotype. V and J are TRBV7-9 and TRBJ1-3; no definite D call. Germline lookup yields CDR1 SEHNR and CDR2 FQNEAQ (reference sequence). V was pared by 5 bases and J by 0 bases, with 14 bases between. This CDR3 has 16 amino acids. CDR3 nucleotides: TGTGCCAGCAGCCCATCAGAAATCTACTCTGGAAACACCATATATTTT. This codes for CASSPSEIYSGNTIYF.

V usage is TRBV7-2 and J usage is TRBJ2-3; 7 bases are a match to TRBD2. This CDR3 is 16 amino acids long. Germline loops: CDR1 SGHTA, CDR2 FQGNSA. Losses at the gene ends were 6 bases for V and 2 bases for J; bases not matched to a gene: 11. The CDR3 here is CASRRVGGPSTDTQYF. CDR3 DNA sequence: TGTGCCAGCAGGCGGGTGGGAGGGCCTTCCACAGATACGCAGTATTTT.

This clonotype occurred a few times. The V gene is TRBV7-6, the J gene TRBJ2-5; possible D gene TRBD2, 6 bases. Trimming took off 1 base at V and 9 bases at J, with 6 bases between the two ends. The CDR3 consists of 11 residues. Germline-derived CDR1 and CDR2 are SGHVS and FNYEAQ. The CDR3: CASSLGRAQYF. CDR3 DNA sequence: TGTGCCAGCAGCTTAGGGAGGGCCCAGTACTTC. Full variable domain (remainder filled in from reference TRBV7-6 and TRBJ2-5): GAGVSQSPRYKVTKRGQDVALRCDPISGHVSLYWYRQALGQGPEFLTYFNYEAQQDKSGLPNDRFSAERPEGSISTLTIQRTEQRDSAMYRCASSLGRAQYFGPGTRLLVL.

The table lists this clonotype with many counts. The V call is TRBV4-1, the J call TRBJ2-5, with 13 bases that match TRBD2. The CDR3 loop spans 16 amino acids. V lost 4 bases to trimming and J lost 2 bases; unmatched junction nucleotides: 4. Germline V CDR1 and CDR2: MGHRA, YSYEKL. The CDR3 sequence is CASSLRLAGGQETQYF. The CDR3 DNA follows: TGCGCCAGCAGCCTAAGACTAGCGGGAGGACAAGAGACCCAGTACTTC.

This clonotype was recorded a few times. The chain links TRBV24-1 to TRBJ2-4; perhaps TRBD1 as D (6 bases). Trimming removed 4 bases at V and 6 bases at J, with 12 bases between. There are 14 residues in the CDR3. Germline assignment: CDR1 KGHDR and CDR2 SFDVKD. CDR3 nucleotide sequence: TGTGCCACCAGTGAGGGCGGACAGAGAAACATTCAGTACTTC. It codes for CATSEGGQRNIQYF.

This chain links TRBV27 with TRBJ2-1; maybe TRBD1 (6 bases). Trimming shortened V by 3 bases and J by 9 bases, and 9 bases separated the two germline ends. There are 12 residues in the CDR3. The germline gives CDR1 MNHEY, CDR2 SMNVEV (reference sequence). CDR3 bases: TGTGCCAGCAGTTTTGGGGGCGGTGAGCAGTTCTTC. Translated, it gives CASSFGGGEQFF.

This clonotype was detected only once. DNA of the CDR3: TGTGCCAGCAGTGATGGTGGCAGGGGGGATGAGACCCAGTACTTC. Translating gives CASSDGGRGDETQYF. The rearrangement joins TRBV2 to TRBJ2-5; a weak D match, TRBD1 (7 bases). Deletions cut 3 bases from V and 5 bases from J, with 16 bases between. CDR3 size: 15 residues. The germline gives CDR1 SNHLY, CDR2 FYNNEI.